This TCR beta chain was documented in a study of blood T cells in healthy people across ages (dated by TCRdb to the mid-2010s). Regarding the complete study: In model experiments, template switching captured about one uniquely barcoded TCR beta cDNA molecule for every two T cells. The study measured age-related changes in TCR beta repertoire diversity using deep sequencing normalized with unique cDNA molecular identifiers. Four age groups were formed from the donors: young (average 16 years), middle-aged (just under 40), aged (approximately 60) and long-lived (approximately 78). Donors of different ages were randomly distributed across sequencing lanes to avoid experimental bias. The study analyzed two additional independent replicas of 1 million unique cDNA reads from the same blood draw for two donors, one aged 18 to 29 and one aged 80 or older. Points the paper makes about the study in general: The percentage of naive T cells measured by flow cytometry correlated strongly with observed TCR beta diversity. Compared with the aged group, the long-lived group had more naive CD4+ T cells, fewer expanded clones and increased TCR diversity, a pattern suggesting age selection. As age increased, observed TCR beta diversity per million T cells dropped in a roughly linear way, and a significant reduction was already evident by age 40. Total diversity estimates from one million sequenced T cells were considered lower bounds and underestimates. Because donor CMV infection status was unknown, age-related changes in expanded clonotypes were potentially confounded. Because profiling used bulk unsorted PBMCs, naive and antigen-experienced compartments could not be compared conclusively.

Systemically healthy Caucasian individuals from Russia, over 30 in total and aged roughly 6 to 100 years, were included as donors. About 9.6 milliliters of peripheral blood were collected from each donor into EDTA-treated Vacutainer tubes. Ficoll-Paque density-gradient centrifugation was used to isolate PBMCs, with at least 7 million per sample. Trizol reagent was used to extract total RNA from the PBMCs, yielding at least 5 micrograms per sample. Naive CD45RAhigh/CD27high T cell percentages were measured by flow cytometry on a PBMC aliquot from every donor. The library was prepared using 5' RACE. The sequencer was an Illumina HiSeq 2500. A second PCR of roughly 7 to 12 cycles was run with a J-beta primer mix and a sample-barcoded 5' primer. A unique molecular identifier was introduced onto each TCR beta cDNA molecule by a template-switch 5' adaptor carrying 12 random nucleotides. Each sample yielded at least 2.5 million CDR3-containing paired-end reads. The Mint cDNA synthesis kit, primed by a TRBC-specific oligonucleotide, was used to synthesize first-strand cDNA from all RNA. All cDNA was treated with uracil-DNA glycosylase and then went through a first 18-cycle PCR with the universal primers M1SS and BC2_uni_R. In the authors' own workflow: For normalization, 1 million high-quality reads were randomly selected from each sample, with every read carrying a distinct molecular identifier. Reads sharing molecular identifiers were discarded rather than binned into consensus sequences. MiTCR, with a Q25 quality threshold and the strictest error-elimination algorithm, was used for CDR3 identification, clonotype clustering and error correction. A nonparametric unseen species model with Euler transformation was used to estimate a lower bound on total TCR beta diversity. TCRdb applied fastp at Q25 and MiXCR to the public reads, then kept only in-frame beta chains. Entries that share a CDR3 protein sequence are merged under the most common genes and DNA. The V and J calls were determined by TCRdb, not by the authors. This sample holds around 800,000 distinct CDR3 sequences; roughly 53% were observed only once. The ten largest clones capture roughly 37% of the sample.

For this clonotype: Which antigen it targets is not known. The sample holds no much larger clone one base away, and base qualities are not on file.

This TCR came from a man older than 75 in good health. Input material: blood.

The DNA is TGCAGCGCCTCCGGGACAGGGATCTACGAGCAGTACTTC. It specifies CSASGTGIYEQYF. The rearrangement combines TRBV29-1 with TRBJ2-7; 9 junctional bases match TRBD1. Including the terminal cysteine and phenylalanine, the CDR3 comprises 13 residues. This entry keeps only the CDR3 DNA: 39 bases, framed from base 1. In the germline V gene, CDR1 corresponds to SQVTM and CDR2 to ANQGSEA. At the junction V is shortened by 7 bases and J by 3 bases; bases outside the gene matches: 7.